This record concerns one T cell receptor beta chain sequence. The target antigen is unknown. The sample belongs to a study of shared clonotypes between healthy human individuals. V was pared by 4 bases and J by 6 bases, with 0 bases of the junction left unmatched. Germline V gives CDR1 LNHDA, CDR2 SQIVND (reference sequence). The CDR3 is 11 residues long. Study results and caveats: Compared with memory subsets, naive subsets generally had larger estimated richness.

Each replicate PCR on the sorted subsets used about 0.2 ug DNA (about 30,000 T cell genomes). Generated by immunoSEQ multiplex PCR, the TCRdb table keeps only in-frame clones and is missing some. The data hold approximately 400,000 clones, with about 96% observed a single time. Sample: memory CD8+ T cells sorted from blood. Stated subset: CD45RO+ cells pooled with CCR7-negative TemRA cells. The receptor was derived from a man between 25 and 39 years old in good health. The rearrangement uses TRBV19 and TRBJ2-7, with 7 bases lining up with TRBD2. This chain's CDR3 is CASSSGSEQYF. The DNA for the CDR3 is TGTGCCAGTAGTAGCGGGAGCGAGCAGTACTTC.